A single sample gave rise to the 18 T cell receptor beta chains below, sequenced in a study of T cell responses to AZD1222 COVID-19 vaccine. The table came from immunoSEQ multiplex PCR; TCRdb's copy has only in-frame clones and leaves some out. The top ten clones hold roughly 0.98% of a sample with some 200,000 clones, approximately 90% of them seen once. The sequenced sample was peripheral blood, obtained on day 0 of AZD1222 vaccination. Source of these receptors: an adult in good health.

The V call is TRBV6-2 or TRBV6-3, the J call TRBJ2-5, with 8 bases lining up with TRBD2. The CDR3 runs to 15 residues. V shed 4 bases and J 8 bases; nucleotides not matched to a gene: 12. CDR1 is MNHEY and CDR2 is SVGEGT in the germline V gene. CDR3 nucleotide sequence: TGTGCCAGCAGTTTCGTAACGGCGGGGGGCCCAACCCAGTACTTC. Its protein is CASSFVTAGGPTQYF.

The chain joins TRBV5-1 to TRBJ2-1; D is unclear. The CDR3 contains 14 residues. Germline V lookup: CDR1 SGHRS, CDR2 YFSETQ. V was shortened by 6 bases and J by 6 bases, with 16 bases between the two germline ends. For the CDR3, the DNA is TGCGCCAGCAACGTTGATACCGGCCCCAATGAGCAGTTCTTC. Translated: CASNVDTGPNEQFF.

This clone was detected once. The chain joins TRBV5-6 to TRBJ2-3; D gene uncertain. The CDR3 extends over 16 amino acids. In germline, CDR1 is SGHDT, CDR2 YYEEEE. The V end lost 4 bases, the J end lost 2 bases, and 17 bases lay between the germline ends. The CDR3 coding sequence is TGTGCCAGCAGCCCGGCAGCAGTCCGGGCCACAGATACGCAGTATTTT. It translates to CASSPAAVRATDTQYF.

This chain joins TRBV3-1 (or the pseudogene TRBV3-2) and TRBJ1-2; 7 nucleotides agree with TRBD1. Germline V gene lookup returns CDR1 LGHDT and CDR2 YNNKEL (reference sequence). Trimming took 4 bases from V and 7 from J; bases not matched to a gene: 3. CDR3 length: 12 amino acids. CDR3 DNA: TGTGCCAGCAGCCGGACAGGAACTGGCTACACCTTC. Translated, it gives CASSRTGTGYTF.

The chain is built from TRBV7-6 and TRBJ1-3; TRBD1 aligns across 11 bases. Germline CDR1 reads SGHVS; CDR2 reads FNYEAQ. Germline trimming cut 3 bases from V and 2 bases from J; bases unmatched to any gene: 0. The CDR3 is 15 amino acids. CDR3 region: CASSLGQGAGNTIYF. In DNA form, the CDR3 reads TGTGCCAGCAGCTTGGGACAGGGGGCTGGAAACACCATATATTTT. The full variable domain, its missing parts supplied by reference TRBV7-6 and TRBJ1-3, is GAGVSQSPRYKVTKRGQDVALRCDPISGHVSLYWYRQALGQGPEFLTYFNYEAQQDKSGLPNDRFSAERPEGSISTLTIQRTEQRDSAMYRCASSLGQGAGNTIYFGEGSWLTVV.

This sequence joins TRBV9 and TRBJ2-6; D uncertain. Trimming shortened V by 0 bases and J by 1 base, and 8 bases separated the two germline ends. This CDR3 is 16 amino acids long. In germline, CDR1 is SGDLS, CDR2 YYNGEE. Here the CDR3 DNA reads TGTGCCAGCAGCGTAGTGCGCAGTTCTGGGGCCAACGTCCTGACTTTC. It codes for CASSVVRSSGANVLTF.

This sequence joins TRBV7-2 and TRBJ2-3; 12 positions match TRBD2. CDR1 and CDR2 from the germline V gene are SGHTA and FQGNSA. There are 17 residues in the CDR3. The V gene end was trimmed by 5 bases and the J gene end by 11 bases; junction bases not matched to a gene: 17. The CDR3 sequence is CASSPPQLSVLAGGQYF. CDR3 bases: TGTGCCAGCAGCCCCCCCCAGCTTAGTGTACTAGCGGGGGGGCAGTATTTT.

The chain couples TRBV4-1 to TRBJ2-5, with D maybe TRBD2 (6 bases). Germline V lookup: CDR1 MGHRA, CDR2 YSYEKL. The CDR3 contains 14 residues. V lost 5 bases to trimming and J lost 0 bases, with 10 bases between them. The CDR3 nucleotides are TGCGCCAGCAGCTCCCGGGACTACCAAGAGACCCAGTACTTC. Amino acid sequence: CASSSRDYQETQYF.

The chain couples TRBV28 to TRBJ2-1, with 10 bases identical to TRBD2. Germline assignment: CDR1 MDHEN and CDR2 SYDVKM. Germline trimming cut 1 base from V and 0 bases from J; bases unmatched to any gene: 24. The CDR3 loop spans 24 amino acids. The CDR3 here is CASSLFARFAIAAGGSSSYNEQFF. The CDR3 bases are TGTGCCAGCAGTTTATTTGCCCGTTTTGCGATTGCAGCGGGAGGGAGTAGCTCCTACAATGAGCAGTTCTTC.

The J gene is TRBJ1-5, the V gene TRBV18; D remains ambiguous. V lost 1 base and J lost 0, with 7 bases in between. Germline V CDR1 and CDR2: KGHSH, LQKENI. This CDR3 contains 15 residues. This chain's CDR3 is CASSPQDYSNQPQHF. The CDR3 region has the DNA TGTGCCAGCTCACCACAAGACTATAGCAATCAGCCCCAGCATTTT.

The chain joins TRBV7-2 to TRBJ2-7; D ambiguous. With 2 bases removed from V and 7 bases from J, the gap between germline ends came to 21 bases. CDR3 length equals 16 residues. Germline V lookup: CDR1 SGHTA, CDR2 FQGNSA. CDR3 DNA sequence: TGTGCCAGCAGCTTATCACCGGCCCTCCGTGGGGATGAGCAGTACTTC. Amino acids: CASSLSPALRGDEQYF.

CDR3 amino acids: CASTHRGGQPQHF. Here the CDR3 DNA reads TGTGCCAGTACCCACAGGGGTGGACAGCCCCAGCATTTT. This chain joins TRBV19 and TRBJ1-5; 7 bases agree with TRBD1. The V gene's germline CDR1 is LNHDA and CDR2 SQIVND (reference sequence). The V segment lost 7 bases and the J segment 7 bases; nucleotides outside the gene matches: 7. CDR3 length equals 13 residues.

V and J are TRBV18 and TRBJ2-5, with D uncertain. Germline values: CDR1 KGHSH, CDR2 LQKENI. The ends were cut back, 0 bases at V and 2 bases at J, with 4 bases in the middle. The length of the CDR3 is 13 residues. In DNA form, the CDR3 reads TGTGCCAGCTCACCACCGGATCAAGAGACCCAGTACTTC. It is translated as CASSPPDQETQYF.

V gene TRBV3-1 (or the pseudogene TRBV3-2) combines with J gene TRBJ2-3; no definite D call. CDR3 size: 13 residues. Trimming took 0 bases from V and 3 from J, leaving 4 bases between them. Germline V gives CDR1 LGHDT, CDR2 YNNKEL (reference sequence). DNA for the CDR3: TGTGCCAGCAGCCAAGATTGGACAGATACGCAGTATTTT. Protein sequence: CASSQDWTDTQYF.

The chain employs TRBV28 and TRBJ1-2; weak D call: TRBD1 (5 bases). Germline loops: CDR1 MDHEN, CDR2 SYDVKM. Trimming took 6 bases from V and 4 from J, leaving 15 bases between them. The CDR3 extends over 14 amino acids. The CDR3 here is CASRGGSQIYGYTF. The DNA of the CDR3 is TGTGCCAGCAGGGGGGGGTCACAGATCTATGGCTACACCTTC.

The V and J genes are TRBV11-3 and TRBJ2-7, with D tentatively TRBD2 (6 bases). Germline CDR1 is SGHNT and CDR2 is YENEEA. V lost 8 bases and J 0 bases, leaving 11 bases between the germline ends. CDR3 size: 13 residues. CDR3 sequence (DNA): TGTGCCAGCGCTAGGCGGGGCTCCTACGAGCAGTACTTC. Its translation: CASARRGSYEQYF.

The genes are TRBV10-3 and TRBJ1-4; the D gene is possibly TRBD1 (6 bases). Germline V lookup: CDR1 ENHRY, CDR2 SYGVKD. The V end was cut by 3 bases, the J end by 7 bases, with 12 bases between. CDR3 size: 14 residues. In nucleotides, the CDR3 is TGTGCCATCAGTGAACGAAGGGGGGGTGAAAAACTGTTTTTT. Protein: CAISERRGGEKLFF.

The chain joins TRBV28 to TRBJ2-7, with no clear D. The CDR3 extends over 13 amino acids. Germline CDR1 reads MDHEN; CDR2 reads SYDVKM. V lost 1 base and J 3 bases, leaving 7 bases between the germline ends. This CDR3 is CASSLSRVYEQYF. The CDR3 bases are TGTGCCAGCAGTTTATCTCGGGTCTACGAGCAGTACTTC.